This T cell receptor beta chain emerged from a study of cytomegalovirus exposure and HLA in healthy donors. The study, taken as a whole, reports: Near-uniform donor sequencing depth was presumed by presence/absence analyses. Most TCR sequences were uncommon, yet certain public TCRs appeared in many donors. Earlier findings revealed that most TCR beta V segments proved productive either about 90% or about 30% of the time. A later analysis found TCR association rates differed by HLA locus, highest for DRB1 and lowest for HLA-C.

60 Vbeta and 13 Jbeta primers were used in PCR. Here immunoSEQ multiplex PCR was the method, and the copy in TCRdb shows in-frame clones only, minus some. The repertoire consists of around 130,000 clones, with approximately 80% occurring once and the leading ten covering 1.5%. Turning to this clone: Its antigen is not known.

The germline gives CDR1 SGHRS, CDR2 YFSETQ. This CDR3 is 14 amino acids long. The J segment lost 5 bases and the V segment lost 2 bases, leaving 6 bases of the junction unmatched. The chain links TRBV5-1 to TRBJ1-1; the match to TRBD1 covers 7 bases. Material for sequencing was PBMCs. This clonotype originated in a woman between 18 and 30 years old in good health and CMV-seronegative. CDR3 sequence reads: CASSLTNRGTEAFF. CDR3 coding DNA: TGCGCCAGCAGCTTAACTAACAGGGGAACTGAAGCTTTCTTT.